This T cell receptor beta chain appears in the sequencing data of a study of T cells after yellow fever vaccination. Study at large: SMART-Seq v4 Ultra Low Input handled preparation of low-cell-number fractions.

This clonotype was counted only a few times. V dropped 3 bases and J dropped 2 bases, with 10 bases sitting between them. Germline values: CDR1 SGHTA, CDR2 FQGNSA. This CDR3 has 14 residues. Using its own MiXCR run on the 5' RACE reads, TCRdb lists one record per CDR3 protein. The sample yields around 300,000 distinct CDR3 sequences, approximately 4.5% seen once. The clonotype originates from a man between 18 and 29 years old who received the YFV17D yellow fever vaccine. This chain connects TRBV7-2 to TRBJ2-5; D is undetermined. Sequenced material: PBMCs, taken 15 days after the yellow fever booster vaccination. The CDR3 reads CASSFKNSQETQYF. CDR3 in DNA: TGTGCCAGCAGCTTTAAGAACTCTCAAGAGACCCAGTACTTC.